This TCR beta chain was documented in a study of technical replicates of blood from a handful of donors. Assay used: immunoSEQ multiplex PCR; TCRdb lists only in-frame clones, some missing. The data hold around 70,000 clones, with 95% to 97% observed a single time. The CDR3 spans 14 residues. The germline V gene has CDR1 MNHEY and CDR2 SMNVEV (reference sequence). The V end lost 8 bases, the J end lost 2 bases, and 12 bases lay between the germline ends. This clonotype originated in a human donor in good health. The genes are TRBV27 and TRBJ2-2; D is perhaps TRBD2 (5 bases). Sequencing was carried out using T cells isolated from PBMCs. The CDR3 DNA follows: TGTGCCAGCTTGCCTAGCAGAAACACCGGGGAGCTGTTTTTT. It is translated as CASLPSRNTGELFF.